Described below is a single T cell receptor (beta chain) sequence and its context. Source study methods: Amplification of reference gene primers was used by the study to estimate nucleated cell counts. TCRdb keeps only in-frame clones here, not all; method: immunoSEQ multiplex PCR. V and J calls and clone size follow that table, whereas D and trimming were derived from the DNA. The sample has about 87,000 clones; about 79% are singletons. The germline V gene has CDR1 SGHRS and CDR2 YFSETQ. Trimming cost V 0 bases and J 6 bases, with 12 bases left between them. This CDR3 region has 14 residues. This sample is drawn from a study of blood T cell repertoires in COVID-19. Whole-study context: Samples came from the United States, Italy and Spain, spanning acute and convalescent COVID-19. The analysed material was cDNA or gDNA that came from T cells, B-cell-depleted T cells, or PBMCs.

Sequencing used peripheral blood. The chain carries TRBV5-1 and TRBJ1-1; D ambiguous. This TCR was sampled from a woman aged 45-65 years with acute or convalescent COVID-19. CDR3: CASSLGGNYPEAFF. The CDR3 bases are TGCGCCAGCAGCTTGGGAGGGAATTACCCTGAAGCTTTCTTT.